This T cell receptor beta chain is from a study of T-cell memory formation after mild COVID-19. Study in general: Clusters were largely donor specific.

The sample holds many counts of this clonotype. The target antigen is unknown. Barcoded TCR alpha and TCR beta cDNA libraries with UMIs came from 5'RACE using constant-segment primers. One entry per CDR3 protein results from TCRdb running MiXCR on the 5' RACE reads. The sample includes 350,000 to 450,000 distinct CDR3 sequences, 20% of them seen just once. Study results and caveats: Researchers report contracting CD4+ clones mostly in CM and EM, with CD8+ clones in EMRA. The finding that pre-infection memory included some responding clones suggested that cross-reactive memory joined.

V lost 4 bases, J lost 3 bases, and 4 bases stayed unmatched. The CDR3 runs to 14 residues. Germline V gene sequence: CDR1 SGHKS, CDR2 YYEKEE (reference sequence). The chain joins TRBV5-5 to TRBJ2-3; TRBD1 matches at 8 bases. This sequence originates from an adult woman who had mild COVID-19 (a few samples of this study predate the infection). Cell type and time point are not known. The sequenced material came from PBMCs or a T cell subset sorted from them (not recorded which). The CDR3 DNA follows: TGTGCCAGCAGCAGCAGGACAGGGACAGATACGCAGTATTTT. Its protein product is CASSSRTGTDTQYF.